One and the same sample provided the 15 T cell receptor beta chains below, sequenced in a study of cytomegalovirus exposure and HLA in healthy donors. The PCR contained 60 Vbeta and 13 Jbeta primers. Produced via immunoSEQ multiplex PCR; TCRdb's table is partial and in-frame only. The sample shows more than 65,000 clones, about 79% of them seen only once. The specimen sequenced was PBMCs. These receptors were obtained from a man aged 18-30 years in good health and CMV-seropositive.

About this clone: Its ends do not fully match the called genes, so a read error is possible. The chain carries TRBV7-7 and TRBJ1-5; 8 bases align to TRBD1. CDR3 size: 13 residues. Per the germline V gene, CDR1 is SSHAT and CDR2 is FNYEAQ (reference sequence). The CDR3 DNA sequence: TGTGCTAGCAGCTCGGACAGGGATCAGCCCCAGCATTTT. This gives the protein CASSSDRDQPQHF.

This chain uses TRBV4-1 with TRBJ2-7; 8 bases align to TRBD2. Germline-derived CDR1 and CDR2 are MGHRA and YSYEKL. V shed 0 bases and J 7 bases; nucleotides not matched to a gene: 14. The CDR3 extends over 17 amino acids. The DNA of the CDR3 is TGCGCCAGCAGCCAAGATGGGCCGGGAGGGCTCCAGGCAGAGCAGTACTTC. It translates to CASSQDGPGGLQAEQYF.

The chain joins TRBV6-5 to TRBJ1-2; possible D gene TRBD1, 6 bases. V gave up 5 bases and J gave up 5 bases, with 18 bases separating them. The CDR3 runs 15 residues. CDR1 and CDR2 (germline): MNHEY, SVGAGI. CDR3 residues: CASSPGSDRLYGYTF. The CDR3 DNA reads as TGTGCCAGCAGTCCCGGATCGGACAGACTTTATGGCTACACCTTC.

The V call is TRBV7-6, the J call TRBJ2-6; the D is unclear. The V end was cut by 5 bases, the J end by 2 bases, with 10 bases between. The CDR3 loop spans 15 amino acids. The germline gives CDR1 SGHVS, CDR2 FNYEAQ. This CDR3 is CASSRSTPGANVLTF. CDR3 sequence (DNA): TGTGCCAGCAGCCGATCTACCCCTGGGGCCAACGTCCTGACTTTC.

This clone was seen more than once but under ten times. The CDR3 DNA reads TGTGCCAGCACCCCAGGGGACGGACCCCAAGAGACCCAGTACTTC. It codes for CASTPGDGPQETQYF. The gene calls are TRBV7-2 and TRBJ2-5; D possibly corresponds to TRBD1 (6 bases). Trimming removed 7 bases at V and 1 base at J, with 16 bases between. In germline, CDR1 is SGHTA, CDR2 FQGNSA. This CDR3 is built from 15 residues.

J is TRBJ2-1 and V is TRBV25-1; D not certain. Trimming pared 6 bases from V and 8 bases from J, leaving 8 bases between. Germline lookup yields CDR1 MGHDK and CDR2 SYGVNS. CDR3 length equals 11 residues. CDR3 DNA sequence: TGTGCCAGCAGGCAGTTCGATGAGCAGTTCTTC. Protein product: CASRQFDEQFF.

V usage is TRBV6-1 and J usage is TRBJ1-2; TRBD1 might be the D (6 bases). In germline, CDR1 is MNHNS, CDR2 SASEGT. V was pared by 1 base and J by 8 bases, with 11 bases between. CDR3 length equals 13 residues. The CDR3 sequence: CASSEGQGRGYTF. Written as DNA, the CDR3 is TGTGCCAGCAGTGAAGGCCAGGGGCGCGGCTACACCTTC.

The rearrangement links TRBV29-1 to TRBJ1-1; 11 bases align to TRBD1. Germline V gene data show CDR1 as SQVTM and CDR2 as ANQGSEA. Trimming removed 3 bases from V and 4 bases from J; junction bases left unmatched: 7. CDR3 length: 15 residues. The CDR3 DNA sequence: TGCAGCGTTGACCCCACCGGGACAGGGGGCACTGAAGCTTTCTTT. It encodes CSVDPTGTGGTEAFF.

The gene calls are TRBV5-6 and TRBJ2-7, with D possibly TRBD2 on 6 matching bases. The length of the CDR3 is 15 residues. Germline lookup yields CDR1 SGHDT and CDR2 YYEEEE. Between the trimmed V and J ends, which lost 0 bases and 0 bases, there was a span of 10 bases. The CDR3, as DNA: TGTGCCAGCAGCTTGGGCGGGACGCACTCCTACGAGCAGTACTTC. Its translation: CASSLGGTHSYEQYF.

The V and J genes are TRBV11-2 and TRBJ2-7; 9 bases map to TRBD2. V gave up 5 bases and J gave up 9 bases; unmatched junction bases: 14. The CDR3 contains 15 residues. The germline V gene encodes CDR1 SGHAT and CDR2 FQNNGV. Here the CDR3 reads CASSTFSGRVIGQYF. Here the CDR3 DNA reads TGTGCCAGCAGCACATTTAGCGGGAGAGTAATAGGGCAGTACTTC.

Worth noting for this clone: The same CDR3 is also encoded by other DNA sequences in this sample. The rearrangement uses TRBV7-3 and TRBJ1-1; D not certain. The length of the CDR3 is 13 residues. The germline V gene has CDR1 SGHTA and CDR2 FQGTGA. Trimming removed 3 bases from V and 2 bases from J, with 7 bases in between. The CDR3 region has the DNA TGTGCCAGCAGCTTGGAGGGAAACACTGAAGCTTTCTTT. Protein sequence: CASSLEGNTEAFF.

V gene TRBV5-1 combines with J gene TRBJ2-2; TRBD2 aligns across 7 bases. Looked up from germline, CDR1 is SGHRS and CDR2 is YFSETQ. V lost 4 bases, J lost 6 bases, and 6 bases stayed unmatched. The CDR3 has 14 residues. CDR3 nucleotide sequence: TGCGCCAGCAGCACCTACACTAGCGCCGGGGAGCTGTTTTTT. It is translated as CASSTYTSAGELFF.

J is TRBJ1-5 and V is TRBV28, with 9 nucleotides matching TRBD1. Germline loops: CDR1 MDHEN, CDR2 SYDVKM. V lost 6 bases to trimming and J lost 3 bases; unmatched junction nucleotides: 6. The CDR3 runs 15 residues. Written as DNA, the CDR3 is TGTGCCAGCAGCTGGACAGGGGATATCAATCAGCCCCAGCATTTT. This encodes CASSWTGDINQPQHF.

The V and J genes are TRBV28 and TRBJ2-7; D may be TRBD1 (6 bases). Germline loops: CDR1 MDHEN, CDR2 SYDVKM. Trimming left V 5 bases short and J 0 bases short, with 11 bases between. CDR3 length equals 14 residues. The CDR3 here is CASSPTGNSYEQYF. CDR3 coding DNA: TGTGCCAGCAGTCCCACAGGGAACTCCTACGAGCAGTACTTC.

The CDR3 coding sequence is TGTGCCAGCAGATTTCCGGGACAGAACACTGAAGCTTTCTTT. Encoded protein: CASRFPGQNTEAFF. V usage is TRBV6-1 and J usage is TRBJ1-1, with D maybe TRBD1 (6 bases). This CDR3 is built from 14 residues. CDR1 and CDR2 (germline): MNHNS, SASEGT. The ends were cut back, 6 bases at V and 1 base at J, with 12 bases in the middle.